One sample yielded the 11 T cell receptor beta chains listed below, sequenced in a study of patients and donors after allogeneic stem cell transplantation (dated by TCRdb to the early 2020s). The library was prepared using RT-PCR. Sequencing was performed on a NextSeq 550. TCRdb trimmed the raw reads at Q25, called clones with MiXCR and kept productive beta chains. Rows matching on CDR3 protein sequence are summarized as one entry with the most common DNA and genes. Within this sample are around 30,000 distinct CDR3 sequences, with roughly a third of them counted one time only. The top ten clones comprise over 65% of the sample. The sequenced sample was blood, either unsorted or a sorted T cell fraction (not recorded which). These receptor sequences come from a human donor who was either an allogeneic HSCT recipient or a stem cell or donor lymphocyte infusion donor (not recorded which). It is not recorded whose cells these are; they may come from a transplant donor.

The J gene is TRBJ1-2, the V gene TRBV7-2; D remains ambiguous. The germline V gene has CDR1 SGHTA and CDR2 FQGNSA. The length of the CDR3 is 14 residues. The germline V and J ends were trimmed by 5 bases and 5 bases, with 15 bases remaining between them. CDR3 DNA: TGTGCCAGCAGCCCGACTCGGGATTGGTATGGCTACACCTTC. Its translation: CASSPTRDWYGYTF. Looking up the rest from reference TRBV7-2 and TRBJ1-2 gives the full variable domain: GAGVSQSPSNKVTEKGKDVELRCDPISGHTALYWYRQSLGQGLEFLIYFQGNSAPDKSGLPSDRFSAERTGGSVSTLTIQRTQQEDSAVYLCASSPTRDWYGYTFGSGTRLTVV.

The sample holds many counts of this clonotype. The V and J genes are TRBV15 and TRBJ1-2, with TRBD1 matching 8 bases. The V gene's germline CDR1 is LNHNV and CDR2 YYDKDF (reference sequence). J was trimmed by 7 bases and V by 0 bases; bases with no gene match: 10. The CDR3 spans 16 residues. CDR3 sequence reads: CATSRERTGTLSGYTF. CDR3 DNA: TGTGCCACCAGCAGAGAGAGGACAGGGACGCTATCTGGCTACACCTTC.

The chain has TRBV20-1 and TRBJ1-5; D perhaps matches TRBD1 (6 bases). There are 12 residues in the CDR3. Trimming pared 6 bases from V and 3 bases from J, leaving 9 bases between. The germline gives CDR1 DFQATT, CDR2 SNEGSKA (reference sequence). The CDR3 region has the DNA TGCAGTGCCTGGGGGCCCAATCAGCCCCAGCATTTT. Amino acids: CSAWGPNQPQHF.

DNA for the CDR3: TGTGCCAGTAGTCTGCGAGGGACAGGGGGCACAGATACGCAGTATTTT. Amino acids: CASSLRGTGGTDTQYF. The chain uses TRBV19 and TRBJ2-3; 10 bases agree with TRBD1. With V trimmed by 5 bases and J by 1 base, 6 bases remained unmatched. The germline V gene encodes CDR1 LNHDA and CDR2 SQIVND (reference sequence). The CDR3 runs to 16 residues.

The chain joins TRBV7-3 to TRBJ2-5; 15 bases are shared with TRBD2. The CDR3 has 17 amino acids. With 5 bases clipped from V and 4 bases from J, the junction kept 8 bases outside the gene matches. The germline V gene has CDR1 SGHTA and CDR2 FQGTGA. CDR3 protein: CASSLGLAGGYRETQYF. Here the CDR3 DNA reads TGTGCCAGCAGCCTAGGACTAGCGGGAGGGTATCGAGAGACCCAGTACTTC.

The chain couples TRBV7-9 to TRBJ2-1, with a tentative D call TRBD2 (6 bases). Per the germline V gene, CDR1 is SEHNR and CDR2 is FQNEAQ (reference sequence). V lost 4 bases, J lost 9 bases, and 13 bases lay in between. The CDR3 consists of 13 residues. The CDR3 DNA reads TGTGCCAGCAGCTCAACCACGCGGGGTGAGCAGTTCTTC. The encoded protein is CASSSTTRGEQFF.

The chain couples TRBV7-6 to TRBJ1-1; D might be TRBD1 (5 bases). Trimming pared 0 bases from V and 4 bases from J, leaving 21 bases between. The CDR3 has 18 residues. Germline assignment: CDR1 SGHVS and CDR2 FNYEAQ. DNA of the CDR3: TGTGCCAGCAGCTTAGCGCGTTTCAGAAGAACCGGGGGCACTGAAGCTTTCTTT. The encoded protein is CASSLARFRRTGGTEAFF.

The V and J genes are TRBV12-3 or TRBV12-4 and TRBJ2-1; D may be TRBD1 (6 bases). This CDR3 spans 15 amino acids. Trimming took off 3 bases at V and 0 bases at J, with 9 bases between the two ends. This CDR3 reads CASSFTGSSYNEQFF. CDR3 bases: TGTGCCAGCAGTTTCACAGGGAGCTCCTACAATGAGCAGTTCTTC.

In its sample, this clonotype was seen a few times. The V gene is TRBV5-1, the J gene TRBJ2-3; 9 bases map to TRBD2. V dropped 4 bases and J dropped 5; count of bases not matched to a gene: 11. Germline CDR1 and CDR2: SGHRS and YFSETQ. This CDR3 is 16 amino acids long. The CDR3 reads CASSGGLAKALDTQYF. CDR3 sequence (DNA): TGCGCCAGCAGCGGCGGACTAGCGAAAGCCCTAGATACGCAGTATTTT.

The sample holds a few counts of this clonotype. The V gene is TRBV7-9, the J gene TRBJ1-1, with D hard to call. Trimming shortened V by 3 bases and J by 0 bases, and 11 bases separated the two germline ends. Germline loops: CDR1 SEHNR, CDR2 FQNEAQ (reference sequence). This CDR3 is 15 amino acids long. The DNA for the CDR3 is TGTGCCAGCAGCTTCGGTATTCTCCTGAACACTGAAGCTTTCTTT. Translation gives CASSFGILLNTEAFF.

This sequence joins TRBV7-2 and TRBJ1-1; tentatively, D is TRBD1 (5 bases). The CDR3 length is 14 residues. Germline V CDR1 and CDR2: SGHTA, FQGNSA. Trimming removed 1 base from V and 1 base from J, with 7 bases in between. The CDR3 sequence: CASSLVGQNTEAFF. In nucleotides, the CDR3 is TGTGCCAGCAGCTTAGTTGGACAGAACACTGAAGCTTTCTTT.